The sequence of this T cell receptor (beta chain) was determined in a study of blood T cell repertoires in COVID-19. Study summary: The origin of the acute and convalescent COVID-19 samples was the United States, Italy and Spain. Sources were T cells, B-cell-depleted T cells, or PBMCs; the material itself was cDNA or gDNA.

Authors' analysis steps: Counts of nucleated cells, estimated from reference gene primer amplification, were obtained. Profiling relied on immunoSEQ multiplex PCR, and the TCRdb table lists in-frame clones only, not all of them. The V and J calls and clone size were taken over from that table, and D and trimming were inferred from the DNA. The sample holds 150,000 to 200,000 clones; roughly 77% are singletons and the top ten take 9.5% to 13%. The CDR3 runs to 20 residues. The germline V gene has CDR1 LGHDT and CDR2 YNNKEL (reference sequence). The ends lost 0 bases at V and 3 bases at J; junction bases unmatched: 16.

The sample taken for sequencing was peripheral blood. V usage is TRBV3-1 (or the pseudogene TRBV3-2) and J usage is TRBJ2-2, with 7 bases matching TRBD1. The receptor was derived from a human donor in a cohort sampled during active COVID-19. The CDR3 DNA reads TGTGCCAGCAGCCAAGATGGGTTTTGTGGGGGACAGATTTACACCGGGGAGCTGTTTTTT. Its protein is CASSQDGFCGGQIYTGELFF.